A single sample is the source of the 3 T cell receptor beta chains below, sequenced in a study of cytomegalovirus exposure and HLA in healthy donors. The PCR employed 60 Vbeta primers together with 13 Jbeta primers. Using immunoSEQ multiplex PCR, the repertoire was profiled, and TCRdb retains in-frame clones only, with some absent. The sample shows roughly 190,000 clones, 87% of them seen only once. What was sequenced was PBMCs. Receptors originate from a boy aged 2 to 9 in good health and CMV-seronegative.

The V call is TRBV29-1, the J call TRBJ1-1; 10 bases agree with TRBD1. Unmatched junction bases numbered 10, after V lost 4 bases and J lost 2 bases. The CDR3 contains 16 residues. Germline V gene sequence: CDR1 SQVTM, CDR2 ANQGSEA. The CDR3 coding sequence is TGCAGCGTTGTCTCCCCCGGGACAGGGGTAAACACTGAAGCTTTCTTT. Its protein product is CSVVSPGTGVNTEAFF.

This chain joins TRBV6-5 and TRBJ2-7, with 8 bases identical to TRBD1. The V and J ends lost 6 bases and 7 bases, in that order; junction bases with no gene match: 8. Germline lookup yields CDR1 MNHEY and CDR2 SVGAGI. The CDR3 spans 13 residues. The CDR3 loop reads CASSQGQGSEQYF. The DNA for the CDR3 is TGTGCCAGCAGCCAAGGACAGGGTAGTGAGCAGTACTTC.

Comment on this clone: Sequence at one end of the junction differs from germline and may be a read error. The chain couples TRBV7-9 to TRBJ1-1, with TRBD1 identical over 7 bases. This CDR3 has 12 residues. Germline values: CDR1 SEHNR, CDR2 FQNEAQ (reference sequence). The CDR3 DNA reads as TGTTCCAGCAGCCCAGGGGGCACTGAAGCTTTCTTT. Protein: CSSSPGGTEAFF.